Described below is a single TCR beta chain sequence and its context. The data originate from a study of blood T cell repertoires in COVID-19. Libraries were prepared by immunoSEQ multiplex PCR; TCRdb keeps only in-frame clonotypes and omits some of them. The data hold around 300,000 clones, with around 89% observed a single time. Residents of over 20 US areas, aged about 18 to 89 years, made up the participants. Cohort 3 recovery required two negative PCRs, clearance, or symptom resolution. Germline V gene lookup returns CDR1 LNHDA and CDR2 SQIVND (reference sequence). The CDR3 totals 14 residues. The V gene lost 11 bases and the J gene lost 2 bases, with 16 bases spanning the gap.

The receptor was isolated from a woman aged 45-59 years who had recovered from COVID-19. The chain links TRBV19 to TRBJ1-5; the D gene is possibly TRBD1 (5 bases). The sequenced sample consisted of PBMCs or T cells enriched from blood (not recorded which). The CDR3 nucleotides are TGTGCCTCCAAACTCAGGGATCGCAATCAGCCCCAGCATTTT. This gives the protein CASKLRDRNQPQHF.